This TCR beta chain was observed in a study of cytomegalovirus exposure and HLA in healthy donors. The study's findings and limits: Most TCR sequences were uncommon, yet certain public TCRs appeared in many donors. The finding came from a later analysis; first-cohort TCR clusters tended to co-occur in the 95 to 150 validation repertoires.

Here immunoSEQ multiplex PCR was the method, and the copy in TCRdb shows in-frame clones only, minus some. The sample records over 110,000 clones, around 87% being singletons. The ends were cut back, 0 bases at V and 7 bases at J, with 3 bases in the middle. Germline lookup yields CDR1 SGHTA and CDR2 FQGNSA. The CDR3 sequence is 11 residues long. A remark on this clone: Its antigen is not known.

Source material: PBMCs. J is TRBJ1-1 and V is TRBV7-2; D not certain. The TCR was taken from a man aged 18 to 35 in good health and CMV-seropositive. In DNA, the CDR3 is TGTGCCAGCAGCTTAGCCCATGAAGCTTTCTTT. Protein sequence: CASSLAHEAFF.